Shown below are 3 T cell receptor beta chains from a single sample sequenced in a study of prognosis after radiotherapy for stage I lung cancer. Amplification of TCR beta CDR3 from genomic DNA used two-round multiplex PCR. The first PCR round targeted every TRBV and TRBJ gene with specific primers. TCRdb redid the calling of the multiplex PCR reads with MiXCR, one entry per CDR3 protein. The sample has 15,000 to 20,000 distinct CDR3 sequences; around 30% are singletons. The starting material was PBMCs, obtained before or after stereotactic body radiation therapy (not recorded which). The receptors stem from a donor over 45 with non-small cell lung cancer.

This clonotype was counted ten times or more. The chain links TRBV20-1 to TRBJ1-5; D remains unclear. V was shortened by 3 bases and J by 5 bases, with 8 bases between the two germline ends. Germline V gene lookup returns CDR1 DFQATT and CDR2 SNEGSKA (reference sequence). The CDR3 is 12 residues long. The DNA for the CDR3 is TGCAGTGCTAGTAACGTAGATCAGCCCCAGCATTTT. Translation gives CSASNVDQPQHF.

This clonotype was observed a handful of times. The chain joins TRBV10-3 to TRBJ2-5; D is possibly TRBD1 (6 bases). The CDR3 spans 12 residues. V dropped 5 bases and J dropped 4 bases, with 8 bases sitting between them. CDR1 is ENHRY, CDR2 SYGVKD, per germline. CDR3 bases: TGTGCCATCAGTTCCAGGGGAGAGACCCAGTACTTC. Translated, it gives CAISSRGETQYF.

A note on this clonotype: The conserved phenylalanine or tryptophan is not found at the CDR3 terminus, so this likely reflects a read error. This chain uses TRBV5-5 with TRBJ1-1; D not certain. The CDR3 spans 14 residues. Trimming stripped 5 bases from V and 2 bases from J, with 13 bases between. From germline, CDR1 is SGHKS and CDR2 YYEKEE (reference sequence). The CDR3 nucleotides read TGTGCCAGCAGGGCACAACAAACTAACACTGAAGCTTTCTAT. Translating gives CASRAQQTNTEAFY.